These 11 T cell receptor beta chains share one sample of origin, sequenced in a study of CD8 T cells in ankylosing spondylitis. One entry per CDR3 protein, called by TCRdb with MiXCR from the 5' RACE reads. The sample lists around 770,000 distinct CDR3 sequences; around a fifth were seen once. These TCRs are of unknown antigen specificity. Study results and limitations: For ankylosing spondylitis blood, a TCR beta motif of 7 or 8 highly homologous variants appeared characteristic.

The sequencing input was blood, either unsorted or a sorted T cell fraction (not recorded which). Source of these receptors: a male donor with ankylosing spondylitis.

The gene calls are TRBV18 and TRBJ2-7; tentative D call: TRBD2 (7 bases). CDR3 size: 15 residues. Germline CDR1 is KGHSH and CDR2 is LQKENI. V lost 1 base to trimming and J lost 2 bases, with 12 bases between them. In DNA, the CDR3 is TGTGCCAGCTCACCACGCGGGGGCCCTACCTACGAGCAGTACTTC. Translation: CASSPRGGPTYEQYF.

The chain joins TRBV29-1 to TRBJ2-2, with D perhaps matching TRBD1 (5 bases). Trimming took 5 bases from V and 1 from J, leaving 11 bases between them. The germline gives CDR1 SQVTM, CDR2 ANQGSEA. The CDR3 runs to 14 residues. CDR3 region: CSVSADRNTGELFF. Here the CDR3 DNA reads TGCAGCGTTTCAGCCGACAGGAACACCGGGGAGCTGTTTTTT.

The J gene is TRBJ2-1, the V gene TRBV7-9; D is uncertain. This CDR3 region has 11 residues. Germline V gene lookup returns CDR1 SEHNR and CDR2 FQNEAQ (reference sequence). Trimming took 4 bases from V and 9 from J, leaving 7 bases between them. The CDR3 spells CASSSWVEQFF. CDR3 in DNA: TGTGCCAGCAGCTCGTGGGTTGAGCAGTTCTTC.

This sequence joins TRBV5-1 and TRBJ1-1; D is unclear. Germline lookup yields CDR1 SGHRS and CDR2 YFSETQ. The CDR3 contains 10 residues. V gave up 2 bases and J gave up 11 bases, with 7 bases separating them. The CDR3, as DNA: TGCGCCAGCAGCTTTGGGCCCGCTTTCTTT. This codes for CASSFGPAFF.

This rearrangement joins TRBV6-1 to TRBJ2-1, with TRBD1 as a possible D gene (6 bases). V lost 6 bases and J lost 0, with 18 bases in between. The CDR3 runs to 17 residues. Germline lookup yields CDR1 MNHNS and CDR2 SASEGT. The chain's CDR3 is CASSPGKDSSSYNEQFF. The DNA of the CDR3 is TGTGCCAGCAGCCCAGGAAAGGACAGTAGCTCCTACAATGAGCAGTTCTTC.

The sample holds a few counts of this clonotype. The chain has TRBV5-1 and TRBJ2-1; D not certain. The CDR3 is made up of 13 amino acids. Germline V gene lookup returns CDR1 SGHRS and CDR2 YFSETQ. V shed 0 bases and J shed 8 bases, with 9 bases lying between them. The DNA of the CDR3 is TGCGCCAGCAGCTTGGCCTCTAGTGATGAGCAGTTCTTC. It encodes CASSLASSDEQFF.

In DNA form, the CDR3 reads TGCGCCAGCAGCCAGGCCCCCGGGACGGCGAACACTGAAGCTTTCTTT. Translated: CASSQAPGTANTEAFF. The chain links TRBV4-1 to TRBJ1-1; tentatively, D is TRBD1 (5 bases). Germline V gives CDR1 MGHRA, CDR2 YSYEKL. CDR3 size: 16 residues. With 3 bases removed from V and 1 base from J, the gap between germline ends came to 15 bases.

Ten or more counts support this clonotype. The chain carries TRBV5-1 and TRBJ2-3; D possibly corresponds to TRBD1 (5 bases). Germline V gene sequence: CDR1 SGHRS, CDR2 YFSETQ. This CDR3 contains 15 residues. V was shortened by 0 bases and J by 0 bases, with 8 bases between the two germline ends. The CDR3 DNA sequence: TGCGCCAGCAGCTTGGAGCAGGGTAGCACAGATACGCAGTATTTT. Its protein is CASSLEQGSTDTQYF. Supplemented by reference TRBV5-1 and TRBJ2-3, the full variable domain reads KAGVTQTPRYLIKTRGQQVTLSCSPISGHRSVSWYQQTPGQGLQFLFEYFSETQRNKGNFPGRFSGRQFSNSRSEMNVSTLELGDSALYLCASSLEQGSTDTQYFGPGTRLTVL.

The rearrangement links TRBV11-2 to TRBJ2-1, with D uncertain. Trimming took 4 bases from V and 5 from J, leaving 12 bases between them. The germline gives CDR1 SGHAT, CDR2 FQNNGV. This CDR3 comprises 14 residues. CDR3 residues: CASSSHTQDNEQFF. The DNA of the CDR3 is TGTGCCAGCAGCTCCCACACTCAGGACAATGAGCAGTTCTTC.

The genes are TRBV6-5 and TRBJ1-5; maybe TRBD1 (5 bases). This CDR3 has 17 amino acids. Germline CDR1 is MNHEY and CDR2 is SVGAGI. V was pared by 0 bases and J by 5 bases, with 17 bases between. The CDR3 nucleotides are TGTGCCAGCAGTTACTCATTTGATTGGGACGGACATCAGCCCCAGCATTTT. Translation: CASSYSFDWDGHQPQHF.

V gene TRBV5-6 combines with J gene TRBJ2-5; D uncertain. The germline V gene encodes CDR1 SGHDT and CDR2 YYEEEE. V was cut by 1 base and J by 1 base, with 11 bases left in between. The CDR3 length is 15 residues. CDR3: CASSLPSGPQETQYF. In DNA, the CDR3 is TGTGCCAGCAGCTTGCCTTCTGGGCCCCAAGAGACCCAGTACTTC.